These T cell receptor beta chains were read from a single sample in a study of T cell responses to AZD1222 COVID-19 vaccine. Repertoires were generated with immunoSEQ multiplex PCR, while TCRdb's copy carries only in-frame clones and drops some. The repertoire has more than 100,000 clones, nearly 90% of them found once; the top ten carry approximately 4.8%. The sample here was peripheral blood, taken on day 0 of AZD1222 vaccination. The receptor set was obtained from an adult in good health. The CDR3 runs from the conserved cysteine through the conserved F or W. A D gene is named only where the DNA matches it firmly. For some rows the clone size is stated as once, few or many, or as a class when expanded; others skip it.

TRBV27	15	-	TRBJ2-1	TRBD1	CASTPGWGQGDKQFF	TGTGCCAGCACCCCCGGTTGGGGACAGGGGGATAAGCAGTTCTTC
TRBV4-1	17	-	TRBJ2-2	TRBD2	CASSQDFTGGRAGELFF	TGCGCCAGCAGCCAAGATTTCACCGGGGGGAGGGCCGGGGAGCTGTTTTTT
TRBV28	14	-	TRBJ1-2	TRBD1	CASEGTGYNYGYTF	TGTGCCAGCGAGGGGACAGGGTATAACTATGGCTACACCTTC
TRBV27	15	-	TRBJ2-3	TRBD2	CASSDRGGHADTQYF	TGTGCCAGCAGCGACCGGGGGGGCCACGCAGATACGCAGTATTTT
TRBV7-8	15	-	TRBJ2-2	-	CASSPGHSLPGELFF	TGTGCCAGCAGCCCCGGTCACTCCTTGCCCGGGGAGCTGTTTTTT
TRBV7-2	16	-	TRBJ2-1	TRBD2	CASSLVASGGAGEQFF	TGTGCCAGCAGCTTAGTGGCTAGCGGGGGGGCTGGGGAGCAGTTCTTC
TRBV6-5	15	-	TRBJ2-2	TRBD1	CASRPYRGNTGELFF	TGTGCCAGCCGACCGTACAGGGGAAACACCGGGGAGCTGTTTTTT
TRBV12-3/TRBV12-4	13	-	TRBJ2-5	-	CATRAGRRETQYF	TGTGCCACCCGTGCAGGCAGGAGGGAGACCCAGTACTTC
TRBV28	13	-	TRBJ1-2	-	CASSPPAENGYTF	TGTGCCAGCAGTCCGCCGGCAGAAAATGGCTACACCTTC
TRBV19	14	-	TRBJ2-3	-	CASSIMGSTDTQYF	TGTGCCAGTAGTATAATGGGTAGCACAGATACGCAGTATTTT
TRBV5-1	15	-	TRBJ1-3	-	CASSLAGVSGNTIYF	TGCGCCAGCAGCTTGGCGGGGGTTAGTGGAAACACCATATATTTT
TRBV5-1	15	once	TRBJ2-3	TRBD1	CASSFGDRGTDTQYF	TGCGCCAGCAGCTTCGGGGACAGGGGGACAGATACGCAGTATTTT
TRBV24-1	15	-	TRBJ2-3	TRBD2	CATSDFIAGGDTQYF	TGTGCCACCAGTGATTTTATAGCGGGAGGGGATACGCAGTATTTT
TRBV9	15	-	TRBJ1-1	TRBD1	CASSVSRGLGNEAFF	TGTGCCAGCAGCGTATCCAGGGGGTTGGGGAATGAAGCTTTCTTT